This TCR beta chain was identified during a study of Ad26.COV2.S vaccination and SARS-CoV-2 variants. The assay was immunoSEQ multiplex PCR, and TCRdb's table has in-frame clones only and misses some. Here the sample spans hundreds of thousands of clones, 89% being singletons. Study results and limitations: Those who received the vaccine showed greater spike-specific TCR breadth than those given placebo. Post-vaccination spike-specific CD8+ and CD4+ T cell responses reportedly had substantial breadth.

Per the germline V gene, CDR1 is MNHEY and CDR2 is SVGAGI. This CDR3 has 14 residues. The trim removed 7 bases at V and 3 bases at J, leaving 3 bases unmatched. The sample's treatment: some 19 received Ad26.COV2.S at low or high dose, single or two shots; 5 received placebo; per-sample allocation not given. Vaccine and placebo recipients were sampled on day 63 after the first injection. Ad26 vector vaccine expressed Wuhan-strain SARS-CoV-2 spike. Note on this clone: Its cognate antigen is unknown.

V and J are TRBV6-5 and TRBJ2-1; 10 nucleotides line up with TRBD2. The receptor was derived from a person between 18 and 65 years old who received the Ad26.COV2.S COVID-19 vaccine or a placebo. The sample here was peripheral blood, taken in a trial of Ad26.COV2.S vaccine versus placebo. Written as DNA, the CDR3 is TGTGCCAGCACCAGCGGGGGGGTCTACAATGAGCAGTTCTTC. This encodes CASTSGGVYNEQFF.